The source of this TCR beta chain is a study of siplizumab effects on memory and regulatory T cells. Study findings and constraints: There were only a minor fraction of alloreactive clones that mapped to unstimulated subsets.

The assay looked at around 100,000 TCR templates in each sample. The assay was immunoSEQ multiplex PCR, and TCRdb's table has in-frame clones only and misses some. This sample carries some 7,800 clones, about 36% of them seen once, and the ten largest clones take 5.8%. This CDR3 is built from 15 residues. In germline, CDR1 is SEHNR, CDR2 FQNEAQ (reference sequence). Trimming shortened V by 5 bases and J by 0 bases, and 11 bases separated the two germline ends. Cocultured for around six days at 37°C were the mixed lymphocyte reaction cells. A word on this clone: Its cognate antigen is unknown.

The chain links TRBV7-9 to TRBJ1-5, with D perhaps matching TRBD1 (6 bases). The clonotype was recovered from a human donor in good health; the cells came from an allogeneic mixed lymphocyte reaction. Specimen: CFSE-low (dividing) CD8+ T cells sorted from an allogeneic mixed lymphocyte reaction. The CDR3 loop reads CASSAQGNSNQPQHF. CDR3 sequence (DNA): TGTGCCAGCAGCGCCCAGGGGAATAGCAATCAGCCCCAGCATTTT.